This is a list of T cell receptor beta chains from one sample in a study of neurological immune-mediated disorders. TCRdb fed the 5' RACE reads into MiXCR, producing one record per CDR3 protein. The sample has tens of thousands of distinct CDR3 sequences; 3% to 4% are singletons. The sequenced sample consisted of PBMCs. The receptor set was obtained from a man younger than 40 with multiple sclerosis. Both conserved end residues are part of each CDR3. Each record gives: D gene, J gene, V gene, clone size, CDR3 protein, CDR3 DNA. D genes are given only for firm matches. Only some rows state a clone size, as once, few, many or a class for expanded clones.

>NA|TRBJ1-1|TRBV12-3/TRBV12-4|few
CASSFGGRGSGTEAFF
TGTGCCAGCAGTTTCGGGGGTAGAGGTTCTGGCACTGAAGCTTTCTTT
>NA|TRBJ2-7|TRBV29-1|many
CSVVDLTYEQYF
TGCAGCGTAGTGGACCTCACCTACGAGCAGTACTTC
>NA|TRBJ1-1|TRBV10-3|many
CAISAAVRDTEAFF
TGTGCCATCAGTGCCGCGGTTAGGGACACTGAAGCTTTCTTT
>TRBD2|TRBJ2-7|TRBV20-1|NA
CSATLAGGTYEQYF
TGCAGTGCGACTCTAGCGGGGGGAACCTACGAGCAGTACTTC
>NA|TRBJ2-3|TRBV5-1|few
CASSLAASTDTQYF
TGCGCCAGCAGCTTGGCTGCTAGCACAGATACGCAGTATTTT
>NA|TRBJ2-3|TRBV12-3/TRBV12-4|NA
CASSKVRDTQYF
TGTGCCAGCAGTAAGGTCCGCGATACGCAGTATTTT
>NA|TRBJ2-5|TRBV2|many
CASSETPQETQYF
TGTGCCAGCAGTGAGACTCCCCAAGAGACCCAGTACTTC
>NA|TRBJ1-1|TRBV7-9|many
CASSLDRVVEAFF
TGTGCCAGCAGCTTAGACAGGGTGGTTGAAGCTTTCTTT
>NA|TRBJ2-3|TRBV2|many
CASAGQTSTDTQYF
TGTGCCAGCGCCGGACAGACTAGCACAGATACGCAGTATTTT
>NA|TRBJ2-3|TRBV12-3/TRBV12-4|many
CASSLLITDTQYF
TGTGCCAGCAGTTTATTGATTACAGATACGCAGTATTTT
>NA|TRBJ1-5|TRBV20-1|NA
CSASFQGFGQPQHF
TGCAGTGCTAGTTTTCAGGGATTCGGTCAGCCCCAGCATTTT
>NA|TRBJ2-1|TRBV5-1|few
CASSSETETVREQFF
TGCGCCAGCAGCTCAGAGACGGAAACCGTAAGAGAGCAGTTCTTC
>NA|TRBJ1-2|TRBV20-1|many
CSARITWTGGYTF
TGCAGTGCTAGAATAACATGGACGGGCGGCTACACCTTC
>TRBD1|TRBJ1-4|TRBV12-3/TRBV12-4|many
CASSLHRGLVEKLFF
TGTGCCAGCAGTTTACATAGGGGGCTGGTTGAAAAACTGTTTTTT
>NA|TRBJ2-1|TRBV20-1|many
CSAHFLPVNEQFF
TGCAGTGCCCATTTTTTACCGGTGAATGAGCAGTTCTTC
>NA|TRBJ2-1|TRBV6-5|many
CASTRTAWDEQFF
TGTGCCAGCACCAGGACGGCTTGGGATGAGCAGTTCTTC
>NA|TRBJ2-1|TRBV20-1|many
CSAPSYNEQFF
TGCAGTGCTCCCTCCTACAATGAGCAGTTCTTC
>NA|TRBJ1-2|TRBV20-1|many
CSAREVSRSRGYTF
TGCAGTGCTAGAGAGGTTAGCCGGAGCCGTGGCTACACCTTC
>NA|TRBJ2-5|TRBV5-1|many
CASSLITQETQYF
TGCGCCAGCAGCTTAATAACGCAAGAGACCCAGTACTTC
>NA|TRBJ1-1|TRBV12-3/TRBV12-4|many
CASSLNGALGTEAFF
TGTGCCAGCAGTTTAAACGGGGCTCTGGGGACTGAAGCTTTCTTT
>NA|TRBJ2-3|TRBV10-3|many
CAISVLTARTDTQYF
TGTGCCATCAGCGTGTTGACGGCTCGCACAGATACGCAGTATTTT
>TRBD1|TRBJ2-2|TRBV30|many
CAWGTGQTGELFF
TGTGCCTGGGGGACAGGGCAGACCGGGGAGCTGTTTTTT
>NA|TRBJ2-7|TRBV10-3|many
CAISDRSGDEQYF
TGTGCCATCAGTGACAGGTCCGGTGACGAGCAGTACTTC
>NA|TRBJ2-2|TRBV28|few
CASSLNVWGTNTGELFF
TGTGCCAGCAGTTTAAATGTGTGGGGGACGAACACCGGGGAGCTGTTTTTT
>TRBD1|TRBJ1-2|TRBV5-6|many
CASTGQGVPGYTF
TGTGCCAGCACCGGACAGGGCGTGCCTGGCTACACCTTC
>TRBD2|TRBJ2-2|TRBV4-1|many
CASSFSGGNTGELFF
TGCGCCAGCAGTTTTAGCGGGGGAAACACCGGGGAGCTGTTTTTT
>TRBD1|TRBJ1-1|TRBV2|many
CASSPRAGGLTEAFF
TGTGCCAGCAGTCCAAGGGCAGGGGGCCTCACTGAAGCTTTCTTT
>NA|TRBJ1-5|TRBV6-2/TRBV6-3|NA
CASSYWAGGASNQPQNF
NA
>NA|TRBJ2-3|TRBV27|few
CASSLTGGNPRDTQYF
TGTGCCAGCAGTTTAACGGGGGGCAACCCCAGAGATACGCAGTATTTT
>TRBD1|TRBJ2-1|TRBV7-9|many
CASSLAVGQGKQFF
TGTGCCAGCAGCTTAGCGGTTGGACAGGGTAAGCAGTTCTTC
>NA|TRBJ1-1|TRBV5-1|many
CASSLSWRNTEAFF
TGCGCCAGCAGCTTGTCGTGGAGAAACACTGAAGCTTTCTTT
>NA|TRBJ1-1|TRBV14|many
CASSLGLANTEAFF
TGTGCCAGCAGCCTGGGACTCGCGAACACTGAAGCTTTCTTT
>TRBD2|TRBJ2-1|TRBV5-1|many
CASSFGTSGGAGEQFF
TGCGCCAGCAGCTTCGGGACTAGCGGGGGGGCCGGTGAGCAGTTCTTC
>NA|TRBJ1-6|TRBV20-1|NA
CSANWDSTANSPLHF
TGCAGTGCTAACTGGGACTCGACGGCTAATTCACCCCTCCACTTT
>NA|TRBJ1-1|TRBV2|many
CASSLGGSTEAFF
TGTGCCAGCAGTTTAGGCGGTTCAACTGAAGCTTTCTTT
>NA|TRBJ1-5|TRBV24-1|few
CATSEGGAGNQPQNF
TGTGCCACCAGTGAGGGGGGGGCTGGGAATCAGCCCCAGAATTTT
>NA|TRBJ1-4|TRBV5-1|NA
CASSLALDKNEKLFF
TGCGCCAGCAGCTTGGCCCTGGACAAGAATGAAAAACTGTTTTTT
>NA|TRBJ2-7|TRBV12-3/TRBV12-4|many
CASSQRSYEQYF
TGTGCCAGCAGCCAACGGAGTTACGAGCAGTACTTC
>NA|TRBJ1-1|TRBV4-3|many
CASSQDLGTEAFF
TGCGCCAGCAGCCAAGATCTAGGCACTGAAGCTTTCTTT
>TRBD1|TRBJ2-2|TRBV6-1|few
CASRGGWTGANTGELFF
TGTGCCAGCAGGGGCGGCTGGACAGGGGCGAACACCGGGGAGCTGTTTTTT
>NA|TRBJ2-5|TRBV3-1|many
CASSHGLQETQYF
TGTGCCAGCAGCCATGGGCTGCAAGAGACCCAGTACTTC
>TRBD2|TRBJ2-3|TRBV7-2|many
CASSLLAVTDTQYF
TGTGCCAGCAGCCTCCTAGCGGTCACAGATACGCAGTATTTT
>NA|TRBJ1-1|TRBV7-9|many
CASTPGLGTEAFF
TGTGCCAGCACCCCGGGACTTGGCACTGAAGCTTTCTTT
>NA|TRBJ2-2|TRBV15|many
CATSRDGAGELFF
TGTGCCACCAGCAGAGATGGGGCCGGGGAGCTGTTTTTT
>NA|TRBJ2-7|TRBV5-6|many
CASSLVNYEQYF
TGTGCCAGCAGCTTGGTCAACTACGAGCAGTACTTC
>NA|TRBJ1-1|TRBV29-1|many
CSVGEGRMNTEAFF
TGCAGCGTTGGGGAGGGACGGATGAACACTGAAGCTTTCTTT
>NA|TRBJ2-1|TRBV20-1|many
CSARVVDNEQFF
TGCAGTGCTAGAGTGGTCGACAATGAGCAGTTCTTC
>NA|TRBJ1-1|TRBV29-1|many
CSTKSGSAEAFF
TGCAGCACCAAGTCGGGTAGCGCTGAAGCTTTCTTT
>NA|TRBJ2-1|TRBV9|many
CASSSGIVSEQFF
TGTGCCAGCAGCTCAGGGATAGTCAGTGAGCAGTTCTTC
>NA|TRBJ2-7|TRBV7-9|NA
CASSFQNEQYF
TGTGCCAGCAGCTTCCAGAACGAGCAGTACTTC
>NA|TRBJ1-1|TRBV5-6|many
CASSPGRTEAFF
TGTGCCAGCAGCCCAGGGCGCACTGAAGCTTTCTTT
>NA|TRBJ1-2|TRBV5-1|many
CASRLGPSTVYGYTF
TGCGCCAGCCGCCTCGGGCCCTCGACGGTTTATGGCTACACCTTC
>TRBD1|TRBJ1-4|TRBV9|many
CASSVGQGGEKLFF
TGTGCCAGCAGCGTAGGACAGGGTGGTGAAAAACTGTTTTTT
>NA|TRBJ1-1|TRBV7-9|few
CSEGPANTEAFF
TGTTCGGAAGGACCGGCAAACACTGAAGCTTTCTTT
>NA|TRBJ2-5|TRBV5-1|many
CASSDNKQETQYF
TGCGCCAGCAGCGACAATAAGCAAGAGACCCAGTACTTC
>NA|TRBJ2-1|TRBV5-1|many
CASSLEGVGYNEQFF
TGCGCCAGCAGCTTGGAGGGGGTAGGCTACAATGAGCAGTTCTTC
>NA|TRBJ2-3|TRBV7-2|many
CASSFADTQYF
TGTGCCAGCAGCTTCGCAGATACGCAGTATTTT
>NA|TRBJ2-7|TRBV7-6|many
CASSLLSGTAGYEQYF
TGTGCCAGCAGCTTGTTGTCCGGGACGGCCGGCTACGAGCAGTACTTC